The 15 T cell receptor beta chains in this list originate from one sample, sequenced in a study of memory CD4+ T cells and cytomegalovirus serostatus. Generated by immunoSEQ multiplex PCR, the TCRdb table keeps only in-frame clones and is missing some. The sample carries over 40,000 clones, approximately 80% recorded once. The sort gate was single viable CD3+CD4+CD8-CD45RO+ cells for memory CD4+ T cells. The sequenced material came from memory CD4+ T cells from blood. All receptors derive from an adult in good health and CMV-seronegative.

The genes are TRBV6-1 and TRBJ2-1, with D maybe TRBD1 (6 bases). V shed 2 bases and J shed 5 bases, with 16 bases lying between them. Germline V gene lookup returns CDR1 MNHNS and CDR2 SASEGT. The CDR3 is 16 amino acids. The CDR3 DNA follows: TGTGCCAGCAGTGAAAGACGGGTACAGGGAGACAATGAGCAGTTCTTC. Amino acid sequence: CASSERRVQGDNEQFF.

The rearrangement uses TRBV18 and TRBJ2-7; either TRBD1 or TRBD2 may supply D (5 bases each). Trimming removed 6 bases at V and 0 bases at J, with 12 bases between. Germline V gene sequence: CDR1 KGHSH, CDR2 LQKENI. The CDR3 runs to 14 residues. The CDR3: CASSGTRGSYEQYF. The CDR3 DNA reads TGTGCCAGCTCGGGGACCCGGGGCTCCTACGAGCAGTACTTC.

The chain carries TRBV6-4 and TRBJ1-1; D is unresolved. The CDR3 length is 13 residues. V was clipped by 5 bases and J by 3 bases, with 10 bases between them. In germline, CDR1 is MRHNA, CDR2 SNTAGT. CDR3 DNA: TGTGCCAGCAGTCGTAGGTCAGACACTGAAGCTTTCTTT. This codes for CASSRRSDTEAFF.

To note about this clone: The junction does not match germline at one end; this may be a read error. The chain joins TRBV6-5 to TRBJ2-1; no firm D call. CDR3 length: 11 residues. Germline V lookup: CDR1 MNHEY, CDR2 SVGAGI. The chain's CDR3 is CASSYQNVQFF. CDR3 nucleotide sequence: TGTGCCAGCAGTTACCAAAATGTGCAGTTCTTC.

J is TRBJ2-6 and V is TRBV11-2; TRBD2 agrees at 7 bases. V gave up 2 bases and J gave up 4 bases; unmatched junction bases: 11. The germline gives CDR1 SGHAT, CDR2 FQNNGV. The CDR3 runs to 18 residues. This CDR3 is CASSLSGPGGSGANVLTF. CDR3 in DNA: TGTGCCAGCAGCTTATCGGGCCCCGGGGGGTCCGGGGCCAACGTCCTGACTTTC.

In its sample, this clone was seen a few times. This chain joins TRBV5-1 and TRBJ1-5; D call uncertain. This CDR3 has 13 residues. V shed 6 bases and J shed 7 bases, with 14 bases lying between them. Germline V gene lookup returns CDR1 SGHRS and CDR2 YFSETQ. The CDR3 bases are TGCGCCAGCATGTATGAACCCGGGCAGCCCCAGCATTTT. Translating gives CASMYEPGQPQHF.

V usage is TRBV4-1 and J usage is TRBJ1-2; D call uncertain. Trimming removed 0 bases at V and 4 bases at J, with 12 bases between. The CDR3 contains 15 residues. Germline assignment: CDR1 MGHRA and CDR2 YSYEKL. The CDR3 sequence is CASSQDQTTVYGYTF. DNA for the CDR3: TGCGCCAGCAGCCAAGATCAAACGACCGTCTATGGCTACACCTTC.

This sequence joins TRBV6-5 and TRBJ1-5; tentative D call: TRBD1 (5 bases). V lost 6 bases and J 2 bases, leaving 14 bases between the germline ends. Germline-derived CDR1 and CDR2 are MNHEY and SVGAGI. CDR3 size: 15 residues. This CDR3 is CASSPVGGGNQPQHF. The DNA for the CDR3 is TGTGCCAGCAGCCCGGTGGGGGGGGGCAATCAGCCCCAGCATTTT.

The V and J genes are TRBV7-9 and TRBJ1-2, with D perhaps TRBD1 (6 bases). Germline lookup yields CDR1 SEHNR and CDR2 FQNEAQ (reference sequence). V was clipped by 4 bases and J by 4 bases, with 13 bases between them. The CDR3 length is 14 residues. The CDR3 nucleotides read TGTGCCAGCAGCTCGACAGGCGCCAGCTATGGCTACACCTTC. Translating it yields CASSSTGASYGYTF.

In this sample, this clone turned up a few times. This sequence joins TRBV11-2 and TRBJ2-1; TRBD2 aligns across 10 bases. CDR3 length: 20 amino acids. CDR1 is SGHAT and CDR2 is FQNNGV in the germline V gene. V lost 0 bases, J lost 0 bases, and 11 bases stayed unmatched. CDR3 DNA sequence: TGTGCCAGCAGCTTAGATCACATTAGCGGGGGGACGAGCTCCTACAATGAGCAGTTCTTC. As protein: CASSLDHISGGTSSYNEQFF.

V is TRBV5-6 and J is TRBJ1-6; tentatively, D is TRBD1 (5 bases). Germline V gene sequence: CDR1 SGHDT, CDR2 YYEEEE. This CDR3 spans 13 amino acids. V was trimmed by 10 bases and J by 10 bases, leaving 18 bases between them. This CDR3 is CAGGGRGGSPLHF. CDR3 coding DNA: TGTGCCGGTGGCGGACGGGGCGGGTCACCCCTCCACTTT.

This chain joins TRBV7-6 and TRBJ1-6; the match to TRBD1 covers 8 bases. CDR1 SGHVS and CDR2 FNYEAQ come from the germline V gene. The CDR3 sequence is 16 residues long. V lost 2 bases and J lost 7; bases outside the gene matches: 7. CDR3 coding DNA: TGTGCCAGCAGCTTAACTTTGGACAGGGCGAATTCACCCCTCCACTTT. It specifies CASSLTLDRANSPLHF.

The gene calls are TRBV2 and TRBJ1-2; 10 bases align to TRBD1. V shed 4 bases and J 10 bases; nucleotides not matched to a gene: 9. This CDR3 contains 14 residues. Germline lookup yields CDR1 SNHLY and CDR2 FYNNEI. This CDR3 is CASSAFPGQGIYTF. The CDR3 nucleotides read TGTGCCAGCAGTGCGTTTCCGGGACAGGGGATCTACACCTTC. The full variable domain, completed using reference TRBV2 and TRBJ1-2, is EPEVTQTPSHQVTQMGQEVILRCVPISNHLYFYWYRQILGQKVEFLVSFYNNEISEKSEIFDDQFSVERPDGSNFTLKIRSTKLEDSAMYFCASSAFPGQGIYTFGSGTRLTVV.

The chain carries TRBV5-1 and TRBJ2-2; D is perhaps TRBD2 (5 bases). Germline V gene sequence: CDR1 SGHRS, CDR2 YFSETQ. The V end was cut by 0 bases, the J end by 4 bases, with 10 bases between. CDR3 length equals 15 residues. The CDR3, as DNA: TGCGCCAGCAGCTTGGGAGGGATGGCCACCGGGGAGCTGTTTTTT. Protein sequence: CASSLGGMATGELFF.

V and J are TRBV2 and TRBJ1-2; D unclear. Germline loops: CDR1 SNHLY, CDR2 FYNNEI. This CDR3 has 17 residues. Deletions cut 1 base from V and 5 bases from J, with 20 bases between. CDR3 amino acids: CASSEGRPGTVGYGYTF. The DNA for the CDR3 is TGTGCCAGCAGTGAAGGGCGCCCGGGTACGGTTGGATATGGCTACACCTTC.